The rows below give T cell receptor beta chains drawn from one sample of a study of blood T cell repertoires in COVID-19. Profiled with immunoSEQ multiplex PCR; TCRdb holds only in-frame clones, not every one. Counted here are 250,000 to 300,000 clones, 85% to 90% occurring once; the ten biggest clones make up about 4.6%. Sequencing used peripheral blood. These receptors were obtained from a man aged 35 to 55 with acute or convalescent COVID-19. Each CDR3 is given with its conserved first and last residue. Fields, in order: CDR3 length, V gene, clone size, J gene, D gene, CDR3 DNA, CDR3 protein. D genes are given only for firm matches. Size values are once, few and many counts, or a class for expanded clones, and some rows have none.

length: 16; V: TRBV5-1; size: -; J: TRBJ2-3; D: TRBD2; DNA: TGCGCCAGCAGCACTGTAAGCGGGGGTAGCACAGATACGCAGTATTTT; CDR3: CASSTVSGGSTDTQYF
length: 19; V: TRBV11-2; size: -; J: TRBJ2-6; D: -; DNA: TGTGCCAGCAGCTTCAGGGCCCCCATTCCGAGTTCTGGGGCCAACGTCCTGACTTTC; CDR3: CASSFRAPIPSSGANVLTF
length: 16; V: TRBV7-9; size: -; J: TRBJ2-6; D: -; DNA: TGTGCCAGCAGCCGGGATCTTCACTCTGGGGCCAACGTCCTGACTTTC; CDR3: CASSRDLHSGANVLTF
length: 15; V: TRBV7-8; size: -; J: TRBJ1-2; D: TRBD1; DNA: TGTGCCAGCAGCAGTCCGGGACAGGGGGCAGATGGCTACACCTTC; CDR3: CASSSPGQGADGYTF
length: 15; V: TRBV20-1; size: -; J: TRBJ2-1; D: TRBD1; DNA: TGCAGTGCTAGTTGGGGACAGGAGACCCACAATGAGCAGTTCTTC; CDR3: CSASWGQETHNEQFF
length: 15; V: TRBV11-2; size: -; J: TRBJ1-1; D: -; DNA: TGTGCCAGCAGCTTACGAACAGGGACGAACACTGAAGCTTTCTTT; CDR3: CASSLRTGTNTEAFF
length: 14; V: TRBV18; size: -; J: TRBJ2-2; D: -; DNA: TGTGCCAGCTCACCAGGCCGGAACACCGGGGAGCTGTTTTTT; CDR3: CASSPGRNTGELFF
length: 14; V: TRBV29-1; size: -; J: TRBJ2-4; D: TRBD1; DNA: TGCAGCGTTGGATTTGACAGGGGGCGAGACATTCAGTACTTC; CDR3: CSVGFDRGRDIQYF
length: 15; V: TRBV4-2; size: -; J: TRBJ1-2; D: -; DNA: TGTGCCAGCAGCCAAGACTACGGTGCTAACTATGGCTACACCTTC; CDR3: CASSQDYGANYGYTF
length: 15; V: TRBV7-8; size: -; J: TRBJ1-5; D: TRBD1; DNA: TGTGCCAGCAGTCCTCAGGGGGCCCGGAATCAGCCCCAGCATTTT; CDR3: CASSPQGARNQPQHF
length: 16; V: TRBV25-1; size: -; J: TRBJ1-2; D: -; DNA: TGTGCCAGCAGTGACCCCCAAACAGGAGAGGTATATGGCTACACCTTC; CDR3: CASSDPQTGEVYGYTF
length: 17; V: TRBV12-5; size: once; J: TRBJ2-1; D: TRBD2; DNA: TGTGCTAGTGGTTTGAGACTAGCGGGGGGTGAGTTCCGTGAGCAGTTCTTC; CDR3: CASGLRLAGGEFREQFF
length: 13; V: TRBV2; size: once; J: TRBJ2-2; D: -; DNA: TGTGCCAGCAACGCTTACGGCACCGGGGAGCTGTTTTTT; CDR3: CASNAYGTGELFF
length: 15; V: TRBV7-9; size: -; J: TRBJ2-2; D: -; DNA: TGTGCCAGCAGCTTAGCGGGGGGGAACACCGGGGAGCTGTTTTTT; CDR3: CASSLAGGNTGELFF
length: 14; V: TRBV11-3; size: once; J: TRBJ2-4; D: -; DNA: TGTGCCACAATGGGGGGAATAGCCAAAAACATTCAGTACTTC; CDR3: CATMGGIAKNIQYF
length: 13; V: TRBV30; size: -; J: TRBJ1-4; D: -; DNA: TGTGCCTGGAGTGTAAGAGGCGTGGAAAAACTGTTTTTT; CDR3: CAWSVRGVEKLFF
length: 14; V: TRBV19; size: once; J: TRBJ2-7; D: -; DNA: TGTGCCAGTAGTATGAGACAGTTCCCTGACGAGCAGTACTTC; CDR3: CASSMRQFPDEQYF
length: 14; V: TRBV2; size: -; J: TRBJ1-4; D: -; DNA: TGTGCCAGCAGCCCTACTGGTTTGGATGAAAAACTGTTTTTT; CDR3: CASSPTGLDEKLFF
length: 18; V: TRBV3-1/TRBV3-2; size: -; J: TRBJ1-6; D: TRBD1; DNA: TGTGCCAGCAGCCAAGCCCTGGGGACAGGAGGGGATAATTCACCCCTCCACTTT; CDR3: CASSQALGTGGDNSPLHF
length: 16; V: TRBV6-5; size: many; J: TRBJ1-1; D: TRBD1; DNA: TGTGCCAGCAGTTACGCCGGGACAGCCCTTAACACTGAAGCTTTCTTT; CDR3: CASSYAGTALNTEAFF
length: 13; V: TRBV5-4; size: once; J: TRBJ2-1; D: TRBD2; DNA: TGTGCCATAGCGGGGAGCTCCTACAATGAGCAGTTCTTC; CDR3: CAIAGSSYNEQFF
length: 14; V: TRBV4-2; size: -; J: TRBJ1-1; D: -; DNA: TGTGCCAGCAGCCAAGAAACCGGTTACACTGAAGCTTTCTTT; CDR3: CASSQETGYTEAFF